These T cell receptor beta chains were read from a single sample in a study of blood T cell repertoires in COVID-19. Here immunoSEQ multiplex PCR was the method, and the copy in TCRdb shows in-frame clones only, minus some. Among around 220,000 clones, around 75% were seen once, and the ten largest hold 4% to 5.5%. Sample: peripheral blood. These receptors were obtained from a human donor in a cohort sampled during active COVID-19. CDR3s leave out the opening cysteine and the closing phenylalanine or tryptophan. The order of the fields is clone size, J gene, V gene, CDR3 protein. Clone size is not always given. Where it is, it says once, few, many or a class for expanded clones.

NA,TRBJ2-7,TRBV27,ASSLWLAGAEQY
NA,TRBJ2-7,TRBV9,ASSVSAGKGEQY
NA,TRBJ2-3,TRBV6-6,ASSYEAAGITDTQY
NA,TRBJ2-7,TRBV5-4,ASSLAGLAGYEQY
NA,TRBJ1-2,TRBV19,AIRTTNYGYT
NA,TRBJ2-7,TRBV5-1,ASSLAGTSYEQY
NA,TRBJ2-7,TRBV30,AWSVGAGVSYEQY
NA,TRBJ2-2,TRBV4-1,ASSQDLRLNTGELF
once,TRBJ2-1,TRBV10-3,AISGTSEGSWLDEQF
NA,TRBJ2-7,TRBV5-4,ASSIAGGRGEQY
NA,TRBJ2-2,TRBV5-4,ASSPQGLFNTGELF
NA,TRBJ2-5,TRBV7-9,ASSLPGVAGETQY
NA,TRBJ1-5,TRBV28,ASSGRDRGVQSNQPQH
NA,TRBJ1-6,TRBV7-9,ASSLLSQATSPLH
NA,TRBJ2-1,TRBV7-9,ASSLTSGRSNEQF
NA,TRBJ2-7,TRBV18,ASAPTSVGNEQY
NA,TRBJ1-5,TRBV6-1,ASSEDSSSQPQH
NA,TRBJ2-1,TRBV6-5,ASSRSGSSYNEQF
NA,TRBJ2-1,TRBV6-6,ASSPGTSGKHEQF
NA,TRBJ1-1,TRBV10-3,AISGGGGANTEAF
NA,TRBJ1-1,TRBV19,ASRQTGRNTEAF
NA,TRBJ1-1,TRBV11-3,ASSYDRDTEAF
NA,TRBJ2-1,TRBV3-1/TRBV3-2,ASSPTGGANNEQF
NA,TRBJ2-1,TRBV7-3,ASSPNPRSGLAGVEQF
NA,TRBJ1-2,TRBV25-1,ASRSGQIYGYT
once,TRBJ2-7,TRBV27,ASERRRPSGSNEQY
NA,TRBJ1-1,TRBV19,ASSSVPGVYPEAF
NA,TRBJ1-2,TRBV2,ASNGPGQGYGYT
NA,TRBJ2-2,TRBV9,ASSVGIGVTGELF
NA,TRBJ2-7,TRBV9,ASSPRESAYEQY
NA,TRBJ2-7,TRBV7-6,ASSKRAGETYEQY
NA,TRBJ2-1,TRBV7-8,ASLQDRAVALSSYNEQF
NA,TRBJ2-1,TRBV15,ATSRDLASGGNEQF